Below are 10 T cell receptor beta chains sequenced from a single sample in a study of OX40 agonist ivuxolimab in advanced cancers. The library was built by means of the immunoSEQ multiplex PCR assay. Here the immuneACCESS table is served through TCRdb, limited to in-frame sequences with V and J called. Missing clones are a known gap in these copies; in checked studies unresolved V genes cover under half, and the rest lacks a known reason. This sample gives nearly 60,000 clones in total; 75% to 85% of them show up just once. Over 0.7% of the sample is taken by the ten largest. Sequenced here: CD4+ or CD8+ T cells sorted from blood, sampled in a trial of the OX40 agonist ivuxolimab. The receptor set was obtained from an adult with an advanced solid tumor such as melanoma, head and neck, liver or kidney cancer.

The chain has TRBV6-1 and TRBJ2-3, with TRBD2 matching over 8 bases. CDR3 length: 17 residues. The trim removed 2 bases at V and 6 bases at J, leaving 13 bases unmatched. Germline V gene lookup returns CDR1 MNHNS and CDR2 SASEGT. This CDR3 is CASSELGTGGPTDTQYF. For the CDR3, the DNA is TGTGCCAGCAGTGAATTAGGGACGGGGGGGCCGACGGATACGCAGTATTTT.

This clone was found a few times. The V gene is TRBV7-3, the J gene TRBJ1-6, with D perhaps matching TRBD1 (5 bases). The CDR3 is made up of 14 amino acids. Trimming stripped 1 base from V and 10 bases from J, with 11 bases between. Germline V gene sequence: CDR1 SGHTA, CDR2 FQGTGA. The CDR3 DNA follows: TGTGCCAGCAGCTTAAGTCGTAGGGGCTCACCCCTCCACTTT. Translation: CASSLSRRGSPLHF.

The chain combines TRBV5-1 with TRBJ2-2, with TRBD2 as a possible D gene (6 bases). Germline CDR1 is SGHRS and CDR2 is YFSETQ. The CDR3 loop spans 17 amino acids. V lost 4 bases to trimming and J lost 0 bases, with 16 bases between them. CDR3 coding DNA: TGCGCCAGCAGCCGCCGGGACTCCGGAGCGAACACCGGGGAGCTGTTTTTT. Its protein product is CASSRRDSGANTGELFF. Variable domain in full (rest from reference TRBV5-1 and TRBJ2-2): KAGVTQTPRYLIKTRGQQVTLSCSPISGHRSVSWYQQTPGQGLQFLFEYFSETQRNKGNFPGRFSGRQFSNSRSEMNVSTLELGDSALYLCASSRRDSGANTGELFFGEGSRLTVL.

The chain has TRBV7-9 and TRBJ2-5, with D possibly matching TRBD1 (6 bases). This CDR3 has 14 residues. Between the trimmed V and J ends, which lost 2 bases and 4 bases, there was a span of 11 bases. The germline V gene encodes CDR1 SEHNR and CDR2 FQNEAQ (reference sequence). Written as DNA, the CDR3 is TGTGCCAGCAGCTTATTAGACAGGCGAGAGACCCAGTACTTC. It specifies CASSLLDRRETQYF.

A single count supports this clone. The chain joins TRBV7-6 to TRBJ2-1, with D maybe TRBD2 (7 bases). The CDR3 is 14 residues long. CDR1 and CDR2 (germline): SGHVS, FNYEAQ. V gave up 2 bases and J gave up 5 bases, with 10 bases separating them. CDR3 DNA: TGTGCCAGCAGCTTAAGGGGGGGGAACAATGAGCAGTTCTTC. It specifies CASSLRGGNNEQFF. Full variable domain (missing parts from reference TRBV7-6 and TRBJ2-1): GAGVSQSPRYKVTKRGQDVALRCDPISGHVSLYWYRQALGQGPEFLTYFNYEAQQDKSGLPNDRFSAERPEGSISTLTIQRTEQRDSAMYRCASSLRGGNNEQFFGPGTRLTVL.

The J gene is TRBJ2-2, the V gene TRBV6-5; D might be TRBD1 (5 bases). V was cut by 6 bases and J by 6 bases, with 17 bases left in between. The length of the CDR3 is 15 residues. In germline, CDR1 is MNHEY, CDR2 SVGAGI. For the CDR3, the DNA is TGTGCCAGCAGCCGCTCAACTCAGGGCCCCGGGGAGCTGTTTTTT. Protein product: CASSRSTQGPGELFF.

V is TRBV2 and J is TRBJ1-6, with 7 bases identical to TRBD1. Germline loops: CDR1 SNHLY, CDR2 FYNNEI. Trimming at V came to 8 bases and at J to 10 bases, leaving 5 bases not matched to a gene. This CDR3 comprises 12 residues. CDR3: CASGTDGSPLHF. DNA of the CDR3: TGTGCCAGCGGGACAGACGGGTCACCCCTCCACTTT.

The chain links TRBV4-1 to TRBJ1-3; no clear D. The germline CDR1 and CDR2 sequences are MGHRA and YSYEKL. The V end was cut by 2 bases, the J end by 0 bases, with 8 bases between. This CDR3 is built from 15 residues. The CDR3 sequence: CASSQQDLSGNTIYF. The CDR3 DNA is TGCGCCAGCAGCCAACAGGACCTCTCTGGAAACACCATATATTTT.

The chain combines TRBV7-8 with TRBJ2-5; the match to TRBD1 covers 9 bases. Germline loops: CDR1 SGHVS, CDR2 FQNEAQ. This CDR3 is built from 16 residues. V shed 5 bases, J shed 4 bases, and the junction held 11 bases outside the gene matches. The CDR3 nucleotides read TGTGCCAGCAGCCGAGGGACAGGGTATGGCACAGAGACCCAGTACTTC. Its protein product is CASSRGTGYGTETQYF. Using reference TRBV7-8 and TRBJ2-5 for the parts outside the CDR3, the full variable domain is GAGVSQSPRYKVAKRGQDVALRCDPISGHVSLFWYQQALGQGPEFLTYFQNEAQLDKSGLPSDRFFAERPEGSVSTLKIQRTQQEDSAVYLCASSRGTGYGTETQYFGPGTRLLVL.

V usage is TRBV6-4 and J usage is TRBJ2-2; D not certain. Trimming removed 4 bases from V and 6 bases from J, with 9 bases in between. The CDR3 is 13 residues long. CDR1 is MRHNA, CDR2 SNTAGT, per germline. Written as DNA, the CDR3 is TGTGCCAGCAGTGCCCTCATTGCCGGGGAGCTGTTTTTT. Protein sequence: CASSALIAGELFF.